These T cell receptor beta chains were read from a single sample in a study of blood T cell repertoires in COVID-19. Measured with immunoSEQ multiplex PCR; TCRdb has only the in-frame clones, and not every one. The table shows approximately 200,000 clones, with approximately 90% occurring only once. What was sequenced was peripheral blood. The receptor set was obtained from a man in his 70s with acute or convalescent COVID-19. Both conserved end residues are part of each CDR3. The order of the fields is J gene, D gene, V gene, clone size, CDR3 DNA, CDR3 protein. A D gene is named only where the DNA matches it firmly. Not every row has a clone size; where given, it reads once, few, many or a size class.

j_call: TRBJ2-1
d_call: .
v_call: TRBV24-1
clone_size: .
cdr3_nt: TGTGCCACCAGTGACAATTTTAAGACAGCCTACAATGAGCAGTTCTTC
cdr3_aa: CATSDNFKTAYNEQFF

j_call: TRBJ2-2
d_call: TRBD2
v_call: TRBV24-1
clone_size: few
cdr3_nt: TGTGCCACCAGTGACCCGGGACTAGCGGGAGCATACACCGGGGAGCTGTTTTTT
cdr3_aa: CATSDPGLAGAYTGELFF

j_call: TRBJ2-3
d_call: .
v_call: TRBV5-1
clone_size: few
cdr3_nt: TGCGCCAGCAGCCCTGCTGGAGGTCGGACAGATACGCAGTATTTT
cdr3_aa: CASSPAGGRTDTQYF

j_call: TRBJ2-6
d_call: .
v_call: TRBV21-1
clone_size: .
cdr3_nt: TGTGCCGTACAGTCGGCAGGGGTCCCCTCTGGGGCCAACGTCCTGACTTTC
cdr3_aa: CAVQSAGVPSGANVLTF

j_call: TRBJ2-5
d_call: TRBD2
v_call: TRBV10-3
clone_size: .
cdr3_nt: TGTGCCATCAGTGGGGGGACTAGCGCTACTCAAGAGACCCAGTACTTC
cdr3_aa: CAISGGTSATQETQYF

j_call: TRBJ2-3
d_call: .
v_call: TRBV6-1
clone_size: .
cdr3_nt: TGTGCCAGCAGTGAAGGGGCCCCGCCGGATACGCAGTATTTT
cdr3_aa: CASSEGAPPDTQYF

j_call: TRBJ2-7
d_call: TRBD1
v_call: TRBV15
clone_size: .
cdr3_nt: TGTGCCACCAGCCCGTCAGGGGGCCCCTACGAGCAGTACTTC
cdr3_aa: CATSPSGGPYEQYF

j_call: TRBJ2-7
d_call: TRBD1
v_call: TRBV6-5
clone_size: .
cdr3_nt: TGTGCCAGCAGTTACTCGACAGGGGGGAGGTACGAGCAGTACTTC
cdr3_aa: CASSYSTGGRYEQYF

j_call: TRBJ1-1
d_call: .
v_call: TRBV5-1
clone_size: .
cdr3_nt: TGCGCCAGCAGCTTTGTTCAGGGGAATCCGAACACTGAAGCTTTCTTT
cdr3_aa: CASSFVQGNPNTEAFF

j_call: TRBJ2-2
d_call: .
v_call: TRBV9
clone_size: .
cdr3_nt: TGTGCCAGCAGCGTAGGCATGTCAGGGAACACCGGGGAGCTGTTTTTT
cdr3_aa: CASSVGMSGNTGELFF

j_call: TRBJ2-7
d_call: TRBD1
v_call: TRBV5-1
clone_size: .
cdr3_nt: TGCGCCAGCAGCCCCGTGGACAGGGGGCGGAACGAGCAGTACTTC
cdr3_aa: CASSPVDRGRNEQYF

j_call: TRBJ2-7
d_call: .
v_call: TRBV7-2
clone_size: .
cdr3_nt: TGTGCCAGCAGTTCCCTCTCCTACGAGCAGTACTTC
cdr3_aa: CASSSLSYEQYF

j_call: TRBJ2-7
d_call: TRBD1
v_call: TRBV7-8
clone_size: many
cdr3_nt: TGTGCCAGCAGCTTAGGCCTGAGGGGGCTCGAGCAGTACTTC
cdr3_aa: CASSLGLRGLEQYF

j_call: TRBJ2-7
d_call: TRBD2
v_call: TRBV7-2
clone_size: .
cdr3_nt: TGTGCCAGCAGCCCACGGACCGGGGGGGGAGACGAGCAGTACTTC
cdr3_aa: CASSPRTGGGDEQYF

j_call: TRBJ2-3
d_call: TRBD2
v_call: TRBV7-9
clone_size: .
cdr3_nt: TGTGCCAGCAGCTTACTAGCGGGAGGCACAGATACGCAGTATTTT
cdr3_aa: CASSLLAGGTDTQYF

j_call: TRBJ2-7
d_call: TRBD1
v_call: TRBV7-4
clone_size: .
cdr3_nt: TGTGCCAGCAGCTTAGTTCCGGGACAGGGAGGGTTCTACGAGCAGTACTTC
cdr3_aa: CASSLVPGQGGFYEQYF

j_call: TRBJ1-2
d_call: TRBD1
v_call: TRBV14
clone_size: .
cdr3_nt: TGTGCCAGCAGCCCCGGGACAGGGCTAACCTATGGCTACACCTTC
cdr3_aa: CASSPGTGLTYGYTF

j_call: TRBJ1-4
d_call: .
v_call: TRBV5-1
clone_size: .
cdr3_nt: TGCGCCAGCAGCTTCTCGGGGAGCCGTGAAAAACTGTTTTTT
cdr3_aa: CASSFSGSREKLFF

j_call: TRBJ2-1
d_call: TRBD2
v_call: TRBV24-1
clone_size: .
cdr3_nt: TGTGCCACCAGTACGAGTAGCGGGAGCAATGAGCAGTTCTTC
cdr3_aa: CATSTSSGSNEQFF

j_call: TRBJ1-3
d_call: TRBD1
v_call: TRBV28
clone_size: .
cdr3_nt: TGTGCCAGCAGTGGGGGACAGGTCCTCTCTGGAAACACCATATATTTT
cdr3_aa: CASSGGQVLSGNTIYF

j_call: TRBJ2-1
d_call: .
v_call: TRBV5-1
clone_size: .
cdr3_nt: TGCGCCAGCAGCAACGCGGTAGACAATGAGCAGTTCTTC
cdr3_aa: CASSNAVDNEQFF

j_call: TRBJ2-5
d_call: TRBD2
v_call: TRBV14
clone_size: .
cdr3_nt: TGTGCCAGCAGCCGAGGACTAGCCCCGTACCAAGAGACCCAGTACTTC
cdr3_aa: CASSRGLAPYQETQYF

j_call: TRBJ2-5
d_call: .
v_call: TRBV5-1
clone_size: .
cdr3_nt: TGCGCCAGCAGCGCCGGCTCCTGGACAAAAGAGACCCAGTACTTC
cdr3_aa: CASSAGSWTKETQYF

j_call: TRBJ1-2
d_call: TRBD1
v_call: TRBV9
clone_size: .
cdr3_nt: TGTGCCAGCAGCGCCTCCCTACAGGGGGCCTATGGCTACACCTTC
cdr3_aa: CASSASLQGAYGYTF

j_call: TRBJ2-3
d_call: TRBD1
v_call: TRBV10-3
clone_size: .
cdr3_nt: TGTGCCACCGGTAGGACAGGGGACACAGATACGCAGTATTTT
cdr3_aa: CATGRTGDTDTQYF

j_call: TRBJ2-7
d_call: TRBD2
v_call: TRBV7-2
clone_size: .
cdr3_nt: TGTGCCAGCAGCCCCCGACTAGCGGGGGTCTACGAGCAGTACTTC
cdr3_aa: CASSPRLAGVYEQYF

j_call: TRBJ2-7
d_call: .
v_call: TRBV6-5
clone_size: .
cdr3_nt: TGTGCCAGCACCCACCTTGGAGGTGAGCAGTACTTC
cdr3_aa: CASTHLGGEQYF

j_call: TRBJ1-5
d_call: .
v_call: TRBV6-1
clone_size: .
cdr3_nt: TGTGCCAGCAGTGAAGTTCGGGGGGCCTTCAGCAATCAGCCCCAGCATTTT
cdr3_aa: CASSEVRGAFSNQPQHF

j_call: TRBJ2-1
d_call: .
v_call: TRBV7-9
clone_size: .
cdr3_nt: TGTGCCAGCAGCTTACTGGGAGTCTCAGTCAATGAGCAGTTCTTC
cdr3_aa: CASSLLGVSVNEQFF

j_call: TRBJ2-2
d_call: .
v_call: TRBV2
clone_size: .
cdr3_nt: TGTGCCAGCAGTATCCAGGGAGGACGTAACACCGGGGAGCTGTTTTTT
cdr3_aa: CASSIQGGRNTGELFF

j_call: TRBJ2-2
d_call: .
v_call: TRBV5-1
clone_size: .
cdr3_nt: TGCGCCAGCAGCTTGCAAATCGGGGGCACCGGGGAGCTGTTTTTT
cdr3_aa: CASSLQIGGTGELFF

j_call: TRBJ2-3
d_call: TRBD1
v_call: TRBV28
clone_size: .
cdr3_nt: TGTGCCAGCAGTCAGACAGGGGATGGCACAGATACGCAGTATTTT
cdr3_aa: CASSQTGDGTDTQYF

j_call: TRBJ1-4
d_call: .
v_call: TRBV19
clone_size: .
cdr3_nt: TGTGCCAGTAGTATAGGACAGTCAACTAATGAAAAACTGTTTTTT
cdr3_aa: CASSIGQSTNEKLFF

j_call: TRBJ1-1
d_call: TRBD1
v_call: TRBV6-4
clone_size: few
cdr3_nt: TGTGCCAGCAGCGAGGACAGGGCCACTGAAGCTTTCTTT
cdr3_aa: CASSEDRATEAFF

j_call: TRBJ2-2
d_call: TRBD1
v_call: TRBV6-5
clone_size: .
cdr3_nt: TGTGCCAGCAGTTACGACGGACAGGGTTTAACCGGGGAGCTGTTTTTT
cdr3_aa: CASSYDGQGLTGELFF

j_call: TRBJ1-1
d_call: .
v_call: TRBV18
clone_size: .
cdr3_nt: TGTGCCAGCTCCCGGAGTATGAACACTGAAGCTTTCTTT
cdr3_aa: CASSRSMNTEAFF

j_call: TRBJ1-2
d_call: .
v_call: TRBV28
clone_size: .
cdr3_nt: TGTGCCAGCAGTTCGACAGTGAACTATGGCTACACCTTC
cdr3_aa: CASSSTVNYGYTF

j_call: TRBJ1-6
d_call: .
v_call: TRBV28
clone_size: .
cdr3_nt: TGTGCCAGCAGACTGGGAGGGTCACCCCTCCACTTT
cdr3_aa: CASRLGGSPLHF

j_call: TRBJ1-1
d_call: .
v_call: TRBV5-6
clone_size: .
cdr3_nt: TGTGCCAGCAGCTTCACTGTACTGTCGGGCACTGAAGCTTTCTTT
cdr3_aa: CASSFTVLSGTEAFF

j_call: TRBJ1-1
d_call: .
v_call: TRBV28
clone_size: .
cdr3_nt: TGTGCCAGCAGTTTAATAGAGAGGGAAGCTTTCTTT
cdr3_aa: CASSLIEREAFF

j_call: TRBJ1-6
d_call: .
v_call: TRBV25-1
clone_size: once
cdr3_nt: TGTGCCAGCAGCGGGGTTGTCTCCTCACCCCTCCACTTT
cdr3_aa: CASSGVVSSPLHF

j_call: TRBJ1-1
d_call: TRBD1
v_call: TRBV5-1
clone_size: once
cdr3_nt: TGCGCCAGCAGCCCTGACAGGGCCACTGAAGCTTTCTTT
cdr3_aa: CASSPDRATEAFF

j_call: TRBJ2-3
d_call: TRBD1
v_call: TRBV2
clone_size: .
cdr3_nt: TGTGCCAGCAGTGCCGGGACAGTTAGAACAGATACGCAGTATTTT
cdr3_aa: CASSAGTVRTDTQYF

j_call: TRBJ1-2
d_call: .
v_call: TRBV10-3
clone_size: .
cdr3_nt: TGTGCCATCAGTGACAGGGGCGAACAAGGCTACACCTTC
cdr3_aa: CAISDRGEQGYTF

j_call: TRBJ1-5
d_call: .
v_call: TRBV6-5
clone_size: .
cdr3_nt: TGTGCCAGCAGTTCGGGGATTTCTGGCGGTCAGCCCCAGCATTTT
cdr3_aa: CASSSGISGGQPQHF

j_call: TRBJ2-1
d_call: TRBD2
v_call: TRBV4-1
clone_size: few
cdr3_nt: TGCGCCAGCAGCCCGTTAGCGGGGGAGCAGTTCTTC
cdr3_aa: CASSPLAGEQFF

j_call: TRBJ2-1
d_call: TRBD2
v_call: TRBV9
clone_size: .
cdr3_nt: TGTGCCAGCAGCGTAGAGACTAGCGGGGTCAATGAGCAGTTCTTC
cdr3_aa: CASSVETSGVNEQFF

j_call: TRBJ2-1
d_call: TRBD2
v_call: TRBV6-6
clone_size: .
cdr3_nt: TGTGCCAGCAGCAGAAATAGACTAGCGGGAGGTCGAGGCTCCTACAATGAGCAGTTCTTC
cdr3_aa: CASSRNRLAGGRGSYNEQFF

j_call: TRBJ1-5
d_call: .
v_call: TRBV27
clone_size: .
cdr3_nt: TGTGCCAGCAGTCCCTCCCCGGACAGTAGCAATCAGCCCCAGCATTTT
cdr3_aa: CASSPSPDSSNQPQHF

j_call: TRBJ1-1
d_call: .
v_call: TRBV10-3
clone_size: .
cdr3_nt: TGTGCCTTACGAGCAGGGCGGAACACTGAAGCTTTCTTT
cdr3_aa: CALRAGRNTEAFF

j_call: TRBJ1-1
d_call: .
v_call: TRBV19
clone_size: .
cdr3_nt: TGTGCCAGTAGTATACAAGGCGGTGGGGCCATTGCTGAAGCTTTCTTT
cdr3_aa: CASSIQGGGAIAEAFF

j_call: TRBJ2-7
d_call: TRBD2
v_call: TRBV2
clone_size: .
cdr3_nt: TGTGCCAGCAGTTCACCGGGACTAGGCTCAGTCGAGCAGTACTTC
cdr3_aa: CASSSPGLGSVEQYF

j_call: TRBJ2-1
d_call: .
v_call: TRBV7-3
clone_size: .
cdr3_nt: TGTGCCAGCAGCCCATCCCTAGCTTCAAATGAGCAGTTCTTC
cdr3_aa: CASSPSLASNEQFF

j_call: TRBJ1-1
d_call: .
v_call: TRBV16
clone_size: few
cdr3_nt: TGTGCCAGCAGCCCCGACACCCCGATGAACACTGAAGCTTTCTTT
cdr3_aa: CASSPDTPMNTEAFF

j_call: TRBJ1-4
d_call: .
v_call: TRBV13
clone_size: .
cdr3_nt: TGTGCCAGCAGCTTAGGACAGGCCGCAACTAATGAAAAACTGTTTTTT
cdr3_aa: CASSLGQAATNEKLFF

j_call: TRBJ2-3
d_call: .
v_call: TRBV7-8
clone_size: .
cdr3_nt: TGTGCCAGCAGCCCCGCGGGTACGCAGTATTTT
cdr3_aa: CASSPAGTQYF

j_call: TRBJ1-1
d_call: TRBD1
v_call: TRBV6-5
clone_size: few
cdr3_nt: TGTGCCAGCACCGACAGGGGAGGCACTGAAGCTTTCTTT
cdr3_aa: CASTDRGGTEAFF

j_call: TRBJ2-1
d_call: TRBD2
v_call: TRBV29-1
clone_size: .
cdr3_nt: TGCAGCGTTGACAGAACTAGCGGCAGCTCCTACAATGAGCAGTTCTTC
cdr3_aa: CSVDRTSGSSYNEQFF